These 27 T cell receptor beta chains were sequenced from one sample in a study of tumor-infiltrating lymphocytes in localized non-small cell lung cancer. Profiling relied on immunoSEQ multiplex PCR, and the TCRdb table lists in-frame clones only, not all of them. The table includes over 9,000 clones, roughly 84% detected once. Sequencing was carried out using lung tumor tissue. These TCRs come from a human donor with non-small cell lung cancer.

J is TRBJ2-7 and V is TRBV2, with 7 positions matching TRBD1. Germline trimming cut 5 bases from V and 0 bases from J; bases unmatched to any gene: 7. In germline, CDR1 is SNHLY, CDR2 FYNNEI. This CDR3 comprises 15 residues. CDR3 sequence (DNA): TGTGCCAGCAGTCAACAGGGGATTAGCTCCTACGAGCAGTACTTC. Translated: CASSQQGISSYEQYF.

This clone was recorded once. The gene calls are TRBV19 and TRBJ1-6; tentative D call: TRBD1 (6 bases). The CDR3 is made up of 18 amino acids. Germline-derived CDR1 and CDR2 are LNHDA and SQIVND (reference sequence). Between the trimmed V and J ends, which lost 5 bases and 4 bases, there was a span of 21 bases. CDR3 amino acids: CASSRQGRALTYNSPLHF. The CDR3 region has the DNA TGTGCCAGTAGTCGCCAGGGGCGAGCCCTGACTTATAATTCACCCCTCCACTTT. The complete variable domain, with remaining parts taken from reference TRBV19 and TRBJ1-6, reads DGGITQSPKYLFRKEGQNVTLSCEQNLNHDAMYWYRQDPGQGLRLIYYSQIVNDFQKGDIAEGYSVSREKKESFPLTVTSAQKNPTAFYLCASSRQGRALTYNSPLHFGNGTRLTVT.

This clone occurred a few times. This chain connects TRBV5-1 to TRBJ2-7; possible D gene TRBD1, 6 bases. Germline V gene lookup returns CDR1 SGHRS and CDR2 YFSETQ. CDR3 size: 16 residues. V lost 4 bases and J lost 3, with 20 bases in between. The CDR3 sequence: CASSLPETGSRYEQYF. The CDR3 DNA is TGCGCCAGCAGCCTTCCGGAGACAGGAAGTCGCTACGAGCAGTACTTC.

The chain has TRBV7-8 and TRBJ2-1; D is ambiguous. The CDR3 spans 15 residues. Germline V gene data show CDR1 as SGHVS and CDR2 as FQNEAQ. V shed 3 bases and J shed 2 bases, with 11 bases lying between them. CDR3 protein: CASSLMLGAYNEQFF. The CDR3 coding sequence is TGTGCCAGCAGCTTGATGCTAGGTGCCTACAATGAGCAGTTCTTC.

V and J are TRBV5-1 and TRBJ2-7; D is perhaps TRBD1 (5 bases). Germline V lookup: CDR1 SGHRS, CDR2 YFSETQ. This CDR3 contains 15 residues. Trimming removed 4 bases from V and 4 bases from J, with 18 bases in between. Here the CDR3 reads CASSDGHVVLYEQYF. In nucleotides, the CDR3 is TGCGCCAGCAGCGACGGACACGTCGTCCTTTACGAGCAGTACTTC.

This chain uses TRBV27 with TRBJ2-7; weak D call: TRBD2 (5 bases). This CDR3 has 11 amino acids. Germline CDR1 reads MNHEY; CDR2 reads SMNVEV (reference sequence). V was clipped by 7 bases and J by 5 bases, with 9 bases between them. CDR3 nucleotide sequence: TGTGCCAGCACAGAGGGAAACGAGCAGTACTTC. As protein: CASTEGNEQYF.

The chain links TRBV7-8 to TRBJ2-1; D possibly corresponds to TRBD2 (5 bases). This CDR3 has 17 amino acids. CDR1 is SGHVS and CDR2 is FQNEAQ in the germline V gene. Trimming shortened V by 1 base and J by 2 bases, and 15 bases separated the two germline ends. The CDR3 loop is CASSLDATSVAYNEQFF. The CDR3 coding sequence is TGTGCCAGCAGCTTAGACGCAACTAGTGTCGCCTACAATGAGCAGTTCTTC.

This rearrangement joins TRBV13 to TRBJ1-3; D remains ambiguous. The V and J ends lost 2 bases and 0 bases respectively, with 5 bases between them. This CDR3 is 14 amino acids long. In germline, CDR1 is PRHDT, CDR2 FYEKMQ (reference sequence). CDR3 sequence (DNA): TGTGCCAGCAGCTTACTTTTCTCTGGAAACACCATATATTTT. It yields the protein CASSLLFSGNTIYF.

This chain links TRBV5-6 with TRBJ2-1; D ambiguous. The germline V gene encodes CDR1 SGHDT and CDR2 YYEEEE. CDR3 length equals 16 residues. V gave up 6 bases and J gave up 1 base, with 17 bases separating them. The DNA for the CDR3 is TGTGCCAGCAACCCGGGTATAGGGTGGTCCTACAATGAGCAGTTCTTC. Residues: CASNPGIGWSYNEQFF.

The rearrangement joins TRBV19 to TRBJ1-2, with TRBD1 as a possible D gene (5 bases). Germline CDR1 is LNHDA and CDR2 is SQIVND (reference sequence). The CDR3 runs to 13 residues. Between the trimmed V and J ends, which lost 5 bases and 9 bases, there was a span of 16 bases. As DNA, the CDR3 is TGTGCCAGTAGTCACGGGGCAGTCGATCGCTACACCTTC. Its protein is CASSHGAVDRYTF.

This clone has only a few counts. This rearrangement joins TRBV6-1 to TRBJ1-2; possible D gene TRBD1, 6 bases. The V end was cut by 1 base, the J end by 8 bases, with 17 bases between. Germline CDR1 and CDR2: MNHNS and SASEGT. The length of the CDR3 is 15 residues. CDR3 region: CASSEEERGAGGYTF. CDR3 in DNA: TGTGCCAGCAGTGAAGAAGAAAGGGGGGCTGGGGGCTACACCTTC.

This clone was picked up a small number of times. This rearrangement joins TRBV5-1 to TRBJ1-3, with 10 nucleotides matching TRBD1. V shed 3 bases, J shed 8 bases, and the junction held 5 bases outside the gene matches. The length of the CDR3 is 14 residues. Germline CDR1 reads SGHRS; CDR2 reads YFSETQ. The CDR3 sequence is CASSSGTGEHTIYF. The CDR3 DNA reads TGCGCCAGCAGCTCTGGGACAGGGGAACACACCATATATTTT. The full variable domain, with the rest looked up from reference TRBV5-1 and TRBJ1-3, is KAGVTQTPRYLIKTRGQQVTLSCSPISGHRSVSWYQQTPGQGLQFLFEYFSETQRNKGNFPGRFSGRQFSNSRSEMNVSTLELGDSALYLCASSSGTGEHTIYFGEGSWLTVV.

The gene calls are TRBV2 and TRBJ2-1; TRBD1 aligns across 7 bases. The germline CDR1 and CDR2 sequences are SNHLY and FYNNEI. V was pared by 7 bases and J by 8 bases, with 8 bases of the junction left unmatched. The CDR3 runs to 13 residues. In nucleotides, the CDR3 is TGTGCCAGCACCGAGGGACAGTGGGATGAGCAGTTCTTC. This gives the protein CASTEGQWDEQFF.

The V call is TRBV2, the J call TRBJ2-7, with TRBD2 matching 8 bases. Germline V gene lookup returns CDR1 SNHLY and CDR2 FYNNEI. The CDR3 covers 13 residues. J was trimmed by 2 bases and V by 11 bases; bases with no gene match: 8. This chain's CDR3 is CAGLGSGTYEQYF. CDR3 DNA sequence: TGTGCCGGGCTAGGTAGCGGGACCTACGAGCAGTACTTC. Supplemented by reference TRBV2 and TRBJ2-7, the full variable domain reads EPEVTQTPSHQVTQMGQEVILRCVPISNHLYFYWYRQILGQKVEFLVSFYNNEISEKSEIFDDQFSVERPDGSNFTLKIRSTKLEDSAMYFCAGLGSGTYEQYFGPGTRLTVT.

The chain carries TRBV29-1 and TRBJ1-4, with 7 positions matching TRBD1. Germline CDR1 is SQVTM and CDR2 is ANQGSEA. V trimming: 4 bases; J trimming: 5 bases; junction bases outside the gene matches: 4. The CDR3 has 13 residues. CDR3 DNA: TGCAGCGTTGGACAGGGCTCGAATGAAAAACTGTTTTTT. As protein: CSVGQGSNEKLFF.

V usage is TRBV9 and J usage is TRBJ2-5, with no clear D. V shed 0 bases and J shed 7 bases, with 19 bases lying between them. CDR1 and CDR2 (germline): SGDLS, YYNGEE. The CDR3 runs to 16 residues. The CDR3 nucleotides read TGTGCCAGCAGCGTAGGGAATCGGACGTCATGGAGGACCCAGTACTTC. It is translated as CASSVGNRTSWRTQYF.

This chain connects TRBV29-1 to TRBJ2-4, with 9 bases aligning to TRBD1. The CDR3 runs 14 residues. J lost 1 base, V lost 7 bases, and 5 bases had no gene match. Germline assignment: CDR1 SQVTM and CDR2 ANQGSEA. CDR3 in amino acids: CSGGQGGAKNIQYF. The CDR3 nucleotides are TGCAGCGGGGGACAGGGAGGCGCCAAAAACATTCAGTACTTC.

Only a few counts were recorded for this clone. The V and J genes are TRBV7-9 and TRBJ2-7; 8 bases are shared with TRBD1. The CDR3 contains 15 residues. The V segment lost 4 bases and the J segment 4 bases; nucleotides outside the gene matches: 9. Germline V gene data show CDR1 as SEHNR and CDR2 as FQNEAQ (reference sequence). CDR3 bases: TGTGCCAGCAGCTCCCAGGGGGCGCAGCGATACGAGCAGTACTTC. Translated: CASSSQGAQRYEQYF.

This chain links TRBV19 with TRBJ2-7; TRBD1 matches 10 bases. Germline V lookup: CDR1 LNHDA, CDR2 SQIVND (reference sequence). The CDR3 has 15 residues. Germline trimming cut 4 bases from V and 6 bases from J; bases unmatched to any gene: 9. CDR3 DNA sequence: TGTGCCAGTAGTACTCTCTCGGGACAGGGGAGCGAGCAGTACTTC. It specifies CASSTLSGQGSEQYF.

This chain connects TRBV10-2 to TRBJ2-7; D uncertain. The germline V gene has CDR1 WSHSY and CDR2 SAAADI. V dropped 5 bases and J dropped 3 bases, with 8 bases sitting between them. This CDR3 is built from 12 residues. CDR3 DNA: TGCGCCAGCAGTTTTGATCTCTACGAGCAGTACTTC. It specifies CASSFDLYEQYF.

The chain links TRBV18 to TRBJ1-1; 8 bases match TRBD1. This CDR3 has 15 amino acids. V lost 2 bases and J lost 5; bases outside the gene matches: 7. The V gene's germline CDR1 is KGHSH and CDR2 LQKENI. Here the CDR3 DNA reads TGTGCCAGCTCACCAATCAACAGGGGGAGTACTGAAGCTTTCTTT. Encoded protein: CASSPINRGSTEAFF. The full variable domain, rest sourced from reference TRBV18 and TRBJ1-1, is NAGVMQNPRHLVRRRGQEARLRCSPMKGHSHVYWYRQLPEEGLKFMVYLQKENIIDESGMPKERFSAEFPKEGPSILRIQQVVRGDSAAYFCASSPINRGSTEAFFGQGTRLTVV.

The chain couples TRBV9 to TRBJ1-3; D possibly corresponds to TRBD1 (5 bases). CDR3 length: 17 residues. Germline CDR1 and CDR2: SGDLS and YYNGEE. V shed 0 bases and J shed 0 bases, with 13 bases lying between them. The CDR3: CASSVAQTVSSGNTIYF. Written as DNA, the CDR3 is TGTGCCAGCAGCGTAGCGCAGACAGTCTCCTCTGGAAACACCATATATTTT.

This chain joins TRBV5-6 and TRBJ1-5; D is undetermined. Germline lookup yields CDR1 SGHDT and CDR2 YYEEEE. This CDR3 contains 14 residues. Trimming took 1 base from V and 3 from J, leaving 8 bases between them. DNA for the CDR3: TGTGCCAGCAGCTTGATGGTGGACAATCAGCCCCAGCATTTT. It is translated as CASSLMVDNQPQHF.

CDR3 sequence (DNA): TGTGCCAGCAGCCTAACGAGCGGGAGGGTGTTTCATGAGCAGTTCTTC. This codes for CASSLTSGRVFHEQFF. The genes are TRBV27 and TRBJ2-1, with 10 bases identical to TRBD2. The CDR3 totals 16 residues. In germline, CDR1 is MNHEY, CDR2 SMNVEV (reference sequence). V gave up 6 bases and J gave up 8 bases; unmatched junction bases: 13.

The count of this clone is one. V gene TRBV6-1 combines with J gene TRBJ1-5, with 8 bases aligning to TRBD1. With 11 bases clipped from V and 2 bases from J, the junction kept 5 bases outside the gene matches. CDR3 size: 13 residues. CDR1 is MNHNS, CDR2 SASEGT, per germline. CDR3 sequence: CAGQGAGNQPQHF. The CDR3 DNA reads TGTGCCGGACAGGGAGCCGGCAATCAGCCCCAGCATTTT.

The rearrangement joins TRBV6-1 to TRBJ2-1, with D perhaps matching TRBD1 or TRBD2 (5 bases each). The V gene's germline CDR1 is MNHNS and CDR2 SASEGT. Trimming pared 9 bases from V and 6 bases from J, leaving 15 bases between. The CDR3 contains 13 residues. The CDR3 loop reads CASTGTGPNEQFF. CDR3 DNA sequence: TGTGCCAGTACCGGGACCGGGCCCAATGAGCAGTTCTTC.

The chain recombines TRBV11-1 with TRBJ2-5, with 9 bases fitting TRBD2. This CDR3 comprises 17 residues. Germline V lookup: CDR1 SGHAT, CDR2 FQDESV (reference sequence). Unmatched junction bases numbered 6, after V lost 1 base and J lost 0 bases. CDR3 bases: TGTGCCAGCAGCTTAGACCCGAGCGGGGGGTACCAAGAGACCCAGTACTTC. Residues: CASSLDPSGGYQETQYF. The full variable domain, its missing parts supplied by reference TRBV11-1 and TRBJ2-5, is EAEVAQSPRYKITEKSQAVAFWCDPISGHATLYWYRQILGQGPELLVQFQDESVVDDSQLPKDRFSAERLKGVDSTLKIQPAELGDSAMYLCASSLDPSGGYQETQYFGPGTRLLVL.